The rows below give T cell receptor beta chains drawn from one sample of a study of beta chain features in type 1 diabetes. The assay was immunoSEQ multiplex PCR, and TCRdb's table has in-frame clones only and misses some. The table has around 500,000 clones, roughly 10% seen once. Sequences were obtained from naive CD4+ T cells from blood. These receptors originate from a woman aged 18-29 years in good health. Both conserved end residues are part of each CDR3. Each record gives: D gene, J gene, clone size, V gene, CDR3 DNA, CDR3 protein. D genes are given only for firm matches. Size values are once, few and many counts, or a class for expanded clones, and some rows have none.

TRBD2 TRBJ2-3 . TRBV7-3 TGTGCCAGCAGCCCTAGCGGGGTCCACACAGATACGCAGTATTTT CASSPSGVHTDTQYF
. TRBJ2-3 few TRBV5-1 TGCGCCAGCAGCGCACAGGGACCCACAGATACGCAGTATTTT CASSAQGPTDTQYF
TRBD1 TRBJ1-1 few TRBV29-1 TGCAGCGCGCGACAGGGGATGAACACTGAAGCTTTCTTT CSARQGMNTEAFF
. TRBJ1-3 few TRBV19 TGTGCCAGTATGGTCGCAGGAGGGATCGGAAACACCATATATTTT CASMVAGGIGNTIYF
. TRBJ2-4 few TRBV5-4 TGTGCCAGCAGCCAACCGACAGGCGATACCTCCATTCAGTACTTC CASSQPTGDTSIQYF
TRBD1 TRBJ2-1 . TRBV7-2 TGTGCCAGCAGCTTTGACAGGGGTACCAATGAGCAGTTCTTC CASSFDRGTNEQFF
. TRBJ2-6 . TRBV14 TGTGCCAGCAGCCCGGGGACAAGCTCGTCTGGGGCCAACGTCCTGACTTTC CASSPGTSSSGANVLTF
. TRBJ2-7 few TRBV29-1 TGCAGCGTAACAGACAGGAACTGGTACGAGCAGTACTTC CSVTDRNWYEQYF
. TRBJ1-1 . TRBV5-1 TGCGCCAGCAGCGAGCAGGGTAACACTGAAGCTTTCTTT CASSEQGNTEAFF
. TRBJ1-2 few TRBV27 TGTGCCAGCGGAACAACATCTCAGGGGAACTATGGCTACACCTTC CASGTTSQGNYGYTF
TRBD2 TRBJ2-1 . TRBV13 TGTGCCAGCAGCCTAGGACTTCATTTTAGCGGGATGAGCTCCTACAATGAGCAGTTCTTC CASSLGLHFSGMSSYNEQFF
. TRBJ1-3 many TRBV7-2 TGTGCCAGCAGCTTAACTGGAAACACCATATATTTT CASSLTGNTIYF
. TRBJ2-3 . TRBV4-3 TGCGCCAGCAGCCAAGAAGGGGGGCAGGTAGTAGATACGCAGTATTTT CASSQEGGQVVDTQYF
. TRBJ2-5 . TRBV7-6 TGTGCCAGCAGCTTAGTGTCAGAGACCCAGTACTTC CASSLVSETQYF
. TRBJ2-1 . TRBV5-4 TGTGCCAGCAGTTACCTAAGGACAGCTGGGGACAATGAGCAGTTCTTC CASSYLRTAGDNEQFF
. TRBJ2-4 . TRBV5-6 TGTGCCAGCAGCACCAACGGGGGTGCCAAAAACATTCAGTACTTC CASSTNGGAKNIQYF
. TRBJ1-1 few TRBV6-5 TGTGCCAGCAGTTTGGGCCCCCCGAACACTGAAGCTTTCTTT CASSLGPPNTEAFF
. TRBJ2-6 . TRBV27 TGTGCCTCACGAGTACTCAGAGTGGGGGCCATGGAGGCCAACGTCCTGACTTTC CASRVLRVGAMEANVLTF
. TRBJ2-3 few TRBV5-1 TGCGCCAGCAGCTCAGGACTTGCCACAGATACGCAGTATTTT CASSSGLATDTQYF
. TRBJ1-1 few TRBV20-1 TGCAGTGCTAGACAGAACACTGAAGCTTTCTTT CSARQNTEAFF
. TRBJ1-2 many TRBV29-1 TGCAGCGCCGATCAGGGGCCCTATGGCTACACCTTC CSADQGPYGYTF
TRBD1 TRBJ1-2 . TRBV7-2 TGTGCCAGCAGCCCGCAGACAGGGAGGCATGGCTACACCTTC CASSPQTGRHGYTF
. TRBJ2-3 . TRBV29-1 TGCAGCGTTGAAGGTACGGTCACAGATACGCAGTATTTT CSVEGTVTDTQYF
. TRBJ2-5 . TRBV29-1 TGCAGCGTTCGGCGGGGAAACCAAGAGACCCAGTACTTC CSVRRGNQETQYF
TRBD1 TRBJ2-4 few TRBV4-3 TGCGCCAGCAGCCAAGGTACAGGGGGCGGAAAGGCCAAAAACATTCAGTACTTC CASSQGTGGGKAKNIQYF
. TRBJ2-5 few TRBV7-9 TGTGCCAGCAGCTTAACGCCGGGGGGCTCAGAGACCCAGTACTTC CASSLTPGGSETQYF
TRBD1 TRBJ1-3 few TRBV10-3 TGTGCCATCAGGGACAGGGCCCTCTCTGGAAACACCATATATTTT CAIRDRALSGNTIYF
. TRBJ1-2 . TRBV7-8 TGTGCCAGCAGCCCAACAAGGGCCGATGTATATAGTGGCTACACCTTC CASSPTRADVYSGYTF
. TRBJ2-3 few TRBV7-9 TGTGCCAGCAGCTTCAATAGCGCAAACACAGATACGCAGTATTTT CASSFNSANTDTQYF
. TRBJ2-2 . TRBV30 TGTGCCTGGAGTGTACCCCCCACCGGGGAGCTGTTTTTT CAWSVPPTGELFF
TRBD1 TRBJ1-5 few TRBV29-1 TGCAGCGTACTCTTCGGGACAGGGGGTAACGATCAGCCCCAGCATTTT CSVLFGTGGNDQPQHF
TRBD2 TRBJ2-1 few TRBV28 TGTGCCAGCAGTTCGGGCGGGGGACCCTACAATGAGCAGTTCTTC CASSSGGGPYNEQFF
TRBD2 TRBJ2-2 few TRBV10-3 TGTGCCGTCGGACTAGCGCGGACGGGGACCGGGGAGCTGTTTTTT CAVGLARTGTGELFF
. TRBJ1-3 . TRBV7-2 TGTGCCAGCAGATTCCAGGGAGGATCTGGAAACACCATATATTTT CASRFQGGSGNTIYF
TRBD2 TRBJ2-1 . TRBV4-2 TGTGCCAGCAGCCAATCGGAGCGGGGGTACAATGAGCAGTTCTTC CASSQSERGYNEQFF
. TRBJ1-2 . TRBV18 TGTGCCAGCTCACCGACACTGGTTGGCTACACCTTC CASSPTLVGYTF
. TRBJ2-3 few TRBV18 TGTGCCAGCTCACCGACAGCAGTCACAGATACGCAGTATTTT CASSPTAVTDTQYF
. TRBJ2-6 few TRBV11-2 TGTGCCAGCAGCCCGCCATTAGGGATCTCTGGGGCCAACGTCCTGACTTTC CASSPPLGISGANVLTF
. TRBJ1-5 . TRBV4-2 TGTGCCAGCAGCGAGGGGGTGAACAGGGAATTGGAGCCCCAGCATTTT CASSEGVNRELEPQHF
. TRBJ1-4 few TRBV7-9 TGTGCCAGCAGGACCGAAGTTGAAAAACTGTTTTTT CASRTEVEKLFF
. TRBJ1-2 . TRBV28 TGTGCCAGCAGCATGGTTCCTCGCGCTAACTATGGCTACACCTTC CASSMVPRANYGYTF
. TRBJ2-5 . TRBV11-2 TGTGCCAGCAGCTTAGCTCTGGGAGAGACCCAGTACTTC CASSLALGETQYF
TRBD1 TRBJ2-3 . TRBV6-5 TGTGCCAGCAGTTACTCGCACGGGACAGGCACAGATACGCAGTATTTT CASSYSHGTGTDTQYF
TRBD1 TRBJ2-5 few TRBV6-6 TGTGCCAGCAGGGACAGGGAGTTGAGCAAGACCCAGTACTTC CASRDRELSKTQYF
TRBD2 TRBJ2-1 . TRBV7-2 TGTGCCAGCACCGAAACTAGCGGGAGTGGCAATGAGCAGTTCTTC CASTETSGSGNEQFF
. TRBJ2-5 . TRBV29-1 TGCAGCGTACCCCGGCGGACAGTCCAAGAGACCCAGTACTTC CSVPRRTVQETQYF
TRBD2 TRBJ2-7 once TRBV11-3 TGTGCCAGCAGCTTCGGACTAGCGACCTACGAGCAGTACTTC CASSFGLATYEQYF
. TRBJ2-6 many TRBV28 TGTGCCAGCCGTCTAGGCTCTGGGGCCAACGTCCTGACTTTC CASRLGSGANVLTF
. TRBJ2-5 . TRBV30 TGTGCCTGGAGTCTGGGACTCCTAAAGGGGACCCAGTACTTC CAWSLGLLKGTQYF
TRBD1 TRBJ1-2 few TRBV7-3 TGTGCCAGCGCCTACACAGGGGGACTCCGAAACTATGGCTACACCTTC CASAYTGGLRNYGYTF
TRBD2 TRBJ2-1 . TRBV7-2 TGTGCCAGCAGCTTAGCAATTAGCGGGGGGAATTATGAGCAGTTCTTC CASSLAISGGNYEQFF